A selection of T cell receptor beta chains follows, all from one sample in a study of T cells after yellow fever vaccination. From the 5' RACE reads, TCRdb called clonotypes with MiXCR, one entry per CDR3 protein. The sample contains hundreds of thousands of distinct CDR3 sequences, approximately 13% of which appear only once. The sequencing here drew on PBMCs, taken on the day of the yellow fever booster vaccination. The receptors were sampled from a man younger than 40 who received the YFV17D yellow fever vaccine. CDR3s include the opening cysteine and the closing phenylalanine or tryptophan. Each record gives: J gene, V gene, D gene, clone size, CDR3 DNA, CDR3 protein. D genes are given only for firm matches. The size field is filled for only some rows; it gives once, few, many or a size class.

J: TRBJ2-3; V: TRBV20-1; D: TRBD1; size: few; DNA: TGCAGTGCCAGGACAGGGAGTAGCGCAGATACGCAGTATTTT; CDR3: CSARTGSSADTQYF
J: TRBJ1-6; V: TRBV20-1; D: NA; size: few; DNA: TGCAGTGCCTGGGAAGTCGGTTCACCCCTCCACTTT; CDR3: CSAWEVGSPLHF
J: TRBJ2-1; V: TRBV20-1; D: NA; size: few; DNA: TGCAGTGCTAGCTTCGGGGTCAGCTCCTACAATGAGCAGTTCTTC; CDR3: CSASFGVSSYNEQFF
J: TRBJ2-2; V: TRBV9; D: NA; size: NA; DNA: TGTGCCAGCAGCCTCTCAGGTTCGGATTGGGGGGAGCTGTTTTTT; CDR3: CASSLSGSDWGELFF
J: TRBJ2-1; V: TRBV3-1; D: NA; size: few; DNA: TGTGCCAGCACACTAGCAGGCGAGCAGTTCTTC; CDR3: CASTLAGEQFF
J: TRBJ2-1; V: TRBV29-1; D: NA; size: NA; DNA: TGCAGCGTAATTATGAGCTTGGGAAATGAGCAGTTCTTC; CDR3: CSVIMSLGNEQFF
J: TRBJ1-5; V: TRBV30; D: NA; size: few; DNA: TGTGCCTGGAGTGGCAATAGCAATCAGCCCCAGCATTTT; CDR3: CAWSGNSNQPQHF
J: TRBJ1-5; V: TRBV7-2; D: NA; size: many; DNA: TGTGCCAGCAGCTTAGTTCAGGGAAGCAATCAGCCCCAGCATTTT; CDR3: CASSLVQGSNQPQHF
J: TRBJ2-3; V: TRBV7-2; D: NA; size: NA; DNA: TGTGCCAGCAGCTTAAGGGCAGGATACACAGATACGCAGTATTTT; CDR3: CASSLRAGYTDTQYF
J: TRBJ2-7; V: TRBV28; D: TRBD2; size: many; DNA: TGTGCCAGCAGCATAGCGGGGTACTACGAGCAGTACTTC; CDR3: CASSIAGYYEQYF
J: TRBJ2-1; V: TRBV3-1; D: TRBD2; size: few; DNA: TGTGCCAGCGCCCGCGAAATAGCGGGACGGGAGAATGAGCAGTTCTTC; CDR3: CASAREIAGRENEQFF
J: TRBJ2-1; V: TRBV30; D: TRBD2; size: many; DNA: TGTGCCTGGACTAGCGGTAGCTCCTACAATGAGCAGTTCTTC; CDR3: CAWTSGSSYNEQFF
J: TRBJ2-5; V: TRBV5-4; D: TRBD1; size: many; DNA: TGTGCCAGCAGCTCCAGACAGGGGCGAGGAGAGACCCAGTACTTC; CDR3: CASSSRQGRGETQYF
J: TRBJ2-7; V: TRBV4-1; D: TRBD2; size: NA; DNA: TGCGCCAGCAGCCGTGATAGCGGGAGCTACGAGCAGTACTTC; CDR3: CASSRDSGSYEQYF
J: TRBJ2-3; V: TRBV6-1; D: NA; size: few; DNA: TGTGCCAGCAGTACGCCTCGGAGCGGCACCACAGATACGCAGTATTTT; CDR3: CASSTPRSGTTDTQYF
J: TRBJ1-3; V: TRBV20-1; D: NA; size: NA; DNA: TGCAGTGCGAGACAAAACTCTGGAAACACCATATATTTT; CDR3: CSARQNSGNTIYF
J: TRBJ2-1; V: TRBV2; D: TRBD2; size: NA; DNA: TGTGCCAGCAGTGAACGCCGGGAGGCCGGTGAGCAGTTCTTC; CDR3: CASSERREAGEQFF
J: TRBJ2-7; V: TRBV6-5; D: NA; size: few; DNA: TGTGCCAGCAGTTACATCTCTCTCCCCTACGAGCAGTACTTC; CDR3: CASSYISLPYEQYF
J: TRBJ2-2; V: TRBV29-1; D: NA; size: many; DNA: TGCAGCGTTGATATGGCATCGAACACCGGGGAGCTGTTTTTT; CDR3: CSVDMASNTGELFF
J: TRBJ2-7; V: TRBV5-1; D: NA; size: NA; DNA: TGCGCCAGCAGCTTGAGAGTGGCGGACGGGTACGAGCAGTACTTC; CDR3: CASSLRVADGYEQYF
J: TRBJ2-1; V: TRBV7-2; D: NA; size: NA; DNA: TGTGCCAGCAGCCTTAGGGCATCGAGTCGATACAATGAGCAGTTCTTC; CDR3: CASSLRASSRYNEQFF
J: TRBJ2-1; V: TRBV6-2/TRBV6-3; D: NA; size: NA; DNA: TGTGCCAGCAGCACGACATGTAGGGTGGCCAATGAGCAGTTCTTC; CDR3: CASSTTCRVANEQFF
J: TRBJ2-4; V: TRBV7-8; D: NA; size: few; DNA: TGTGCCAGCAGCTCGCTACAGGGTTCCAAAAACATTCAGTACTTC; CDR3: CASSSLQGSKNIQYF
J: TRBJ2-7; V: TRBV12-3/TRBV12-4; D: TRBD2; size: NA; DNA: TGTGCCAGCAGTTCCCTGACTAGCGGGAGAGTAAGGGACGAGCAGTACTTC; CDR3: CASSSLTSGRVRDEQYF
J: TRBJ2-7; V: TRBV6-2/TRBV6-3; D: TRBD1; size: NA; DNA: TGTGCCAGCAGAACACCGGGACAGGTGACCTACGAGCAGTACTTC; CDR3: CASRTPGQVTYEQYF
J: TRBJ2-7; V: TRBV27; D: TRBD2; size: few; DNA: TGTGCCAGCAGAAGCCTAGCGGGAGGATGGGAGCAGTACTTC; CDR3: CASRSLAGGWEQYF
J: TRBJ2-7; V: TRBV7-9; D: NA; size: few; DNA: TGTGCCAGCAGCCCCGACCTGTTCAACGAGCAGTACTTC; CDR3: CASSPDLFNEQYF
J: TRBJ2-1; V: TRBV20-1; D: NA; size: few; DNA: TGCAGTGGGTCACAGAATTCCTACAATGAGCAGTTCTTC; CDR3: CSGSQNSYNEQFF
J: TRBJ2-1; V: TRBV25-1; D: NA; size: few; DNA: TGTGCCAGCAGTTTGGGAACGATGCCCCACAATGAGCAGTTCTTC; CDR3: CASSLGTMPHNEQFF
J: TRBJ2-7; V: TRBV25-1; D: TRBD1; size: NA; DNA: TGTGCCAGCAGTGCCTCACCGGGACAGGGGAGCTACGAGCAGTACTTC; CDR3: CASSASPGQGSYEQYF